Following are 10 T cell receptor beta chains from one sample sequenced in a study of blood T cell repertoires in COVID-19. The protocol was immunoSEQ multiplex PCR, while the TCRdb copy is restricted to in-frame clones and leaves out a portion. Of 40,000 to 55,000 clones listed, 88% are singletons. Source material: peripheral blood. These receptors came from a human donor in a cohort sampled during active COVID-19.

The chain links TRBV4-3 to TRBJ1-1; perhaps TRBD1 as D (5 bases). The CDR3 is made up of 14 amino acids. The ends were cut back, 3 bases at V and 1 base at J, with 9 bases in the middle. Per germline, CDR1 LGHNA and CDR2 YSLEER. Written as DNA, the CDR3 is TGCGCCAGCAGCCAGCAGACAGCGAACACTGAAGCTTTCTTT. Translated: CASSQQTANTEAFF.

The chain recombines TRBV15 with TRBJ1-6, with 10 bases aligning to TRBD1. V trimming: 3 bases; J trimming: 7 bases; junction bases outside the gene matches: 3. CDR1 is LNHNV and CDR2 is YYDKDF in the germline V gene (reference sequence). This CDR3 spans 15 amino acids. CDR3 in amino acids: CATSRGQGRNSPLHF. CDR3 sequence (DNA): TGTGCCACCAGCAGGGGACAGGGGAGGAATTCACCCCTCCACTTT.

The gene calls are TRBV27 and TRBJ2-2; D possibly corresponds to TRBD1 (6 bases). This CDR3 has 15 residues. V was pared by 1 base and J by 5 bases, with 11 bases between. Germline assignment: CDR1 MNHEY and CDR2 SMNVEV (reference sequence). Written as DNA, the CDR3 is TGTGCCAGCAGTTTATACAGGGTAATAACCGGGGAGCTGTTTTTT. It yields the protein CASSLYRVITGELFF.

This clone was detected once. The chain links TRBV24-1 to TRBJ2-7; 9 bases are a match to TRBD1. This CDR3 is built from 13 residues. Germline V gives CDR1 KGHDR, CDR2 SFDVKD. J gave up 6 bases and V 9 bases, and 8 bases lay outside the gene matches. In nucleotides, the CDR3 is TGTGCCACCGCCGGACAGGGGTTCGGCGAGCAGTACTTC. Translating gives CATAGQGFGEQYF.

The chain uses TRBV6-1 and TRBJ2-2; 7 bases match TRBD1. The CDR3 length is 14 residues. Germline V gives CDR1 MNHNS, CDR2 SASEGT. Trimming took 3 bases from V and 3 from J; bases not matched to a gene: 1. For the CDR3, the DNA is TGTGCCAGCAGTGACACAGGGGACACCGGGGAGCTGTTTTTT. It encodes CASSDTGDTGELFF.

The chain recombines TRBV5-1 with TRBJ1-5, with 7 positions matching TRBD1. The V and J ends lost 3 bases and 2 bases, in that order; junction bases with no gene match: 5. This CDR3 spans 15 amino acids. Looked up from germline, CDR1 is SGHRS and CDR2 is YFSETQ. The CDR3 spells CASSSTGAGNQPQHF. Written as DNA, the CDR3 is TGCGCCAGCAGCTCTACAGGGGCGGGCAATCAGCCCCAGCATTTT.

This sequence joins TRBV5-6 and TRBJ1-2; D gene uncertain. With 0 bases removed from V and 0 bases from J, the gap between germline ends came to 12 bases. The V gene's germline CDR1 is SGHDT and CDR2 YYEEEE. The length of the CDR3 is 16 residues. The CDR3 DNA reads as TGTGCCAGCAGCTTGGAGCAGGCCCCATCTAACTATGGCTACACCTTC. Its protein product is CASSLEQAPSNYGYTF. Looking up the rest from reference TRBV5-6 and TRBJ1-2 gives the full variable domain: DAGVTQSPTHLIKTRGQQVTLRCSPKSGHDTVSWYQQALGQGPQFIFQYYEEEERQRGNFPDRFSGHQFPNYSSELNVNALLLGDSALYLCASSLEQAPSNYGYTFGSGTRLTVV.

This clone appeared a single time. J is TRBJ1-2 and V is TRBV5-1; 7 positions match TRBD1. Looked up from germline, CDR1 is SGHRS and CDR2 is YFSETQ. The junction had 3 bases not matched to a gene; V was cut back by 4 bases and J by 0 bases. CDR3 size: 14 residues. The CDR3 reads CASSRDSANYGYTF. In nucleotides, the CDR3 is TGCGCCAGCAGCCGGGACAGCGCTAACTATGGCTACACCTTC.

This chain joins TRBV6-4 and TRBJ1-1; D is possibly TRBD1 (5 bases). Between the trimmed V and J ends, which lost 6 bases and 3 bases, there was a span of 11 bases. From germline, CDR1 is MRHNA and CDR2 SNTAGT. The CDR3 is made up of 13 amino acids. CDR3 region: CASSRQQDTEAFF. In nucleotides, the CDR3 is TGTGCCAGCAGCCGACAACAGGACACTGAAGCTTTCTTT.

The chain joins TRBV25-1 to TRBJ1-1, with D tentatively TRBD1 (6 bases). Trimming took 3 bases from V and 4 from J, leaving 9 bases between them. The CDR3 contains 13 residues. Germline V gene lookup returns CDR1 MGHDK and CDR2 SYGVNS. The chain's CDR3 is CASSDMGATEAFF. In DNA form, the CDR3 reads TGTGCCAGCAGTGATATGGGGGCCACTGAAGCTTTCTTT.